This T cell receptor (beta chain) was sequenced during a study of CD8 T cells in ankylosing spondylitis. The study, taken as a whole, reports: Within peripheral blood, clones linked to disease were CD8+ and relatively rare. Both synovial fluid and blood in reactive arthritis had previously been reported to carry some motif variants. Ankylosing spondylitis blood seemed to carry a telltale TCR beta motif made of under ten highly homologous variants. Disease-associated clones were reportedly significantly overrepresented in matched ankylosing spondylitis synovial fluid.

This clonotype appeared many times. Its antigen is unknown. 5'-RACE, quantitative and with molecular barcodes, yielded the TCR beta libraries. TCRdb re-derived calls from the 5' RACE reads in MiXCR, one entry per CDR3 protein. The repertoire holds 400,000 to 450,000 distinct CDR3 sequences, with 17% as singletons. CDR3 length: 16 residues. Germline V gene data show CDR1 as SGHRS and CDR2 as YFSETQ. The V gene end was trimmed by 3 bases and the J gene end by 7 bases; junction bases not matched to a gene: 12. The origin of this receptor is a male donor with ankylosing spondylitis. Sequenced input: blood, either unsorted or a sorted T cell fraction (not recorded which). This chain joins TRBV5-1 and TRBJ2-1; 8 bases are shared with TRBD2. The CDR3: CASSSTGGGRWNEQFF. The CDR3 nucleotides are TGCGCCAGCAGCTCCACGGGTGGCGGGAGGTGGAATGAGCAGTTCTTC.